This T cell receptor beta chain derives from a study of blood T cells in healthy people across ages. This clonotype was observed a single time. What it binds is unknown. Trimming took off 4 bases at V and 8 bases at J, with 13 bases between the two ends. Germline lookup yields CDR1 SGDLS and CDR2 YYNGEE. The CDR3 is 13 residues long. Findings and caveats of the study: Per million T cells, TCR beta diversity dropped roughly linearly as age increased. Long-lived donors exceeded aged donors in naive CD4+ cells and diversity. Diversity estimates drawn from one million T cells were deemed underestimates.

Combining a sample-barcoded 5' primer with a J-beta primer mix, a second PCR ran for roughly 6 to 12 cycles. Tagging of each cDNA molecule was performed by a template-switch adaptor with 12 random nucleotides. One entry per CDR3 protein results from TCRdb running MiXCR on the 5' RACE reads. The sample holds fewer than 2,000,000 distinct CDR3 sequences, 30% to 40% seen once. The V gene is TRBV9, the J gene TRBJ2-4; TRBD1 might be the D (5 bases). The source material was blood. The receptor's source is a woman aged 25 to 39 in good health. CDR3 nucleotides: TGTGCCAGCAGCATAGCAGGCAGGGACATTCAGTACTTC. Amino acids: CASSIAGRDIQYF.